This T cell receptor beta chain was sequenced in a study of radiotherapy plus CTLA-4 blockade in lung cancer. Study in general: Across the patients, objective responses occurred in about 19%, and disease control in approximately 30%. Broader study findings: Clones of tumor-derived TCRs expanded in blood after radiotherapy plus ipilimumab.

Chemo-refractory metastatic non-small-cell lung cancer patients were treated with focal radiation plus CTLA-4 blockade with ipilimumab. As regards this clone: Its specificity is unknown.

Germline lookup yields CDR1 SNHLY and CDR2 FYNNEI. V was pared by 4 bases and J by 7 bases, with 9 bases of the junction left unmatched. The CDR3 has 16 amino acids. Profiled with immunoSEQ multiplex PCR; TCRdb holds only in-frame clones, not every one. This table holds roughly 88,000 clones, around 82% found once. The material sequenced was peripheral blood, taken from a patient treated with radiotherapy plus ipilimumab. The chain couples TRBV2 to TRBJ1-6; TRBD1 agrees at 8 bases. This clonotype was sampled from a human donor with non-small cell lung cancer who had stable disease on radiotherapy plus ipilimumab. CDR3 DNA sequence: TGTGCCAGCAGTGCAGGGACAGGCCCTCCAAATTCACCCCTCCACTTT. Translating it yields CASSAGTGPPNSPLHF.